These T cell receptor beta chains were read from a single sample in a study of glioma-infiltrating T cells after dendritic cell vaccination. Generated by immunoSEQ multiplex PCR, the TCRdb table keeps only in-frame clones and is missing some. The sample comprises 55,000 to 75,000 clones, about 80% of which are singletons, and 15% to 19% rests with the top ten. The sample consisted of blood, taken after dendritic cell vaccination. The receptors originated from a human donor with glioblastoma. Each CDR3 is given with its conserved first and last residue. Fields, in order: D gene, V gene, CDR3 length, clone size, J gene, CDR3 DNA, CDR3 protein. The D gene is left open where the match is weak. Some rows have no size entry. The others give once, few or many, or a class for an expanded clone.

TRBD2	TRBV11-3	14	-	TRBJ2-7	TGTGCCAGCAGCTTCCTAGCGGGGCACTACGAGCAGTACTTC	CASSFLAGHYEQYF
-	TRBV6-1	13	-	TRBJ1-2	TGTGCCAGCCGCAGCCCTGGAGGTTACGGCTACACCTTC	CASRSPGGYGYTF
TRBD1	TRBV5-1	16	-	TRBJ1-3	TGCGCCAGCAGCTTCACACAGGGGAGCTCTGGAAACACCATATATTTT	CASSFTQGSSGNTIYF
TRBD2	TRBV7-7	17	-	TRBJ2-5	TGTGCTAGCAGCTTAGGGGTTAGCGGGGGGCAAGAAGAGACCCAGTACTTC	CASSLGVSGGQEETQYF
-	TRBV6-5	13	-	TRBJ2-3	TGTGCCAGCAGTTACAGCCCCCGAGATACGCAGTATTTT	CASSYSPRDTQYF
-	TRBV6-1	14	-	TRBJ1-2	TGTGCCAGCAGTGCGGCAGGGTCACCGTATGGCTACACCTTC	CASSAAGSPYGYTF
TRBD2	TRBV6-5	13	-	TRBJ2-1	TGTGCCAGCACAAAGCGGGGGGACCATGAGCAGTTCTTC	CASTKRGDHEQFF
TRBD1	TRBV10-2	16	-	TRBJ2-3	TGCGCCAGCAGTGGCAACCGGGACAGGTACACAGATACGCAGTATTTT	CASSGNRDRYTDTQYF
TRBD1	TRBV6-1	15	few	TRBJ1-1	TGTGCCAGCAGTGAATTTGTCCGGGGACAGGGTGAAGCTTTCTTT	CASSEFVRGQGEAFF
TRBD2	TRBV5-5	18	-	TRBJ2-2	TGTGCCAGCAGCCTGCTGATAGCGGGGGGGCCGTTTGTTGGGGAGCTGTTTTTT	CASSLLIAGGPFVGELFF
-	TRBV7-9	16	-	TRBJ1-4	TGTGCCAGCAGCCCTATAGTCTGGAGCCCTAATGAAAAACTGTTTTTT	CASSPIVWSPNEKLFF
-	TRBV18	15	-	TRBJ1-1	TGTGCCAGCTCCCGCGGGGAGCGGTTGAACACTGAAGCTTTCTTT	CASSRGERLNTEAFF
TRBD2	TRBV5-8	16	-	TRBJ2-3	TGTGCCAGCAGCTTGTTCCTAGCGGGGGGGACAGATACGCAGTATTTT	CASSLFLAGGTDTQYF
-	TRBV15	13	-	TRBJ2-5	TGTGCCACCAGCAGAGTAGCGCGAGAGACCCAGTACTTC	CATSRVARETQYF
TRBD1	TRBV19	15	-	TRBJ2-7	TGTGCCAGTAGTATAGGGACAGGGAAAAGTTACGAGCAGTACTTC	CASSIGTGKSYEQYF
TRBD1	TRBV19	16	few	TRBJ1-5	TGTGCCAGTAGTATCTGGACAGGGTCCGAAAATCAGCCCCAGCATTTT	CASSIWTGSENQPQHF
TRBD2	TRBV11-3	17	-	TRBJ2-3	TGTGCCAGCAGCTTAGCCTATGTGTTAGCGGGGGCAGATACGCAGTATTTT	CASSLAYVLAGADTQYF
TRBD1	TRBV2	13	-	TRBJ1-5	TGTGCCAGCGGGACAGGGCTTAATCAGCCCCAGCATTTT	CASGTGLNQPQHF
-	TRBV6-5	15	-	TRBJ1-1	TGTGCCAGCAGTTACTCGACAGAGATGAACACTGAAGCTTTCTTT	CASSYSTEMNTEAFF